Listed below are T cell receptor beta chains from one sample, sequenced in a study of PD-1 blockade in classical Hodgkin lymphoma. Sequencing used immunoSEQ multiplex PCR; TCRdb keeps in-frame clones, though not all of them. This table holds approximately 31,000 clones, around 80% found once. The sample was CD4+ T cells from blood, taken before the fourth cycle of nivolumab. Receptors originate from a human donor with classical Hodgkin lymphoma. CDR3s include the opening cysteine and the closing phenylalanine or tryptophan. D genes are given only for firm matches. The size field is filled for only some rows; it gives once, few, many or a size class.

v_gene	j_gene	d_gene	abundance	CDR3aa	CDR3nt
TRBV5-1	TRBJ1-1	NA	NA	CASSSSATGNTEAFF	TGCGCCAGCAGCTCTAGCGCGACAGGGAACACTGAAGCTTTCTTT
TRBV19	TRBJ1-1	TRBD1	NA	CASSRGQGLTEAFF	TGTGCCAGTAGTAGAGGACAGGGATTAACTGAAGCTTTCTTT
TRBV29-1	TRBJ2-7	NA	NA	CSVGDRFSYEQYF	TGCAGCGTTGGAGACAGGTTCTCCTACGAGCAGTACTTC
TRBV9	TRBJ1-4	NA	NA	CASSPLGGTTPNEKLFF	TGTGCCAGCAGCCCCCTAGGTGGGACAACTCCGAATGAAAAACTGTTTTTT
TRBV5-1	TRBJ2-7	TRBD2	NA	CASSFLAGGPYEQYF	TGCGCCAGCAGCTTCCTAGCGGGAGGGCCCTACGAGCAGTACTTC
TRBV5-1	TRBJ2-4	NA	few	CASSLTPGRTVNIQYF	TGCGCCAGCAGCTTAACCCCGGGGCGGACAGTCAACATTCAGTACTTC
TRBV30	TRBJ1-1	TRBD1	few	CAWKRLATGGGAFF	TGTGCCTGGAAGAGACTAGCGACAGGGGGCGGGGCTTTCTTT
TRBV4-3	TRBJ2-7	NA	NA	CASSQVPFSYEQYF	TGCGCCAGCAGCCAAGTACCTTTCTCCTACGAGCAGTACTTC
TRBV18	TRBJ1-3	NA	NA	CASSPVPGKGNTIYF	TGTGCCAGCTCACCAGTGCCTGGGAAAGGAAACACCATATATTTT
TRBV7-8	TRBJ2-5	NA	NA	CASSPAGQGGGETQYF	TGTGCCAGCAGCCCCGCTGGACAGGGAGGGGGAGAGACCCAGTACTTC
TRBV5-4	TRBJ2-7	TRBD2	NA	CASSFPAGGHDYEQYF	TGTGCCAGCAGCTTCCCAGCGGGGGGGCATGACTACGAGCAGTACTTC
TRBV18	TRBJ2-7	NA	NA	CASSPQGNEQYF	TGTGCCAGCTCACCACAGGGGAACGAGCAGTACTTC
TRBV6-5	TRBJ2-1	TRBD2	once	CASSFGGAGNYEQFF	TGTGCCAGCAGTTTCGGGGGAGCGGGGAACTATGAGCAGTTCTTC
TRBV6-1	TRBJ2-3	NA	NA	CASSEGSGIGTQYF	TGTGCCAGCAGTGAAGGTTCGGGGATCGGTACGCAGTATTTT
TRBV7-8	TRBJ1-2	NA	NA	CASSLAGLDYGYTF	TGTGCCAGCAGCTTAGCAGGATTAGACTATGGCTACACCTTC
TRBV5-5	TRBJ2-7	TRBD2	NA	CASSLAGEGYEQYF	TGTGCCAGCAGCTTGGCGGGGGAGGGGTACGAGCAGTACTTC
TRBV6-1	TRBJ2-7	NA	NA	CASNPSGTPYEQYF	TGTGCCAGCAACCCCTCCGGGACACCCTACGAGCAGTACTTC
TRBV21-1	TRBJ1-2	NA	NA	CASSKGLPGQGGYGYTF	TGTGCCAGCAGCAAAGGACTTCCGGGACAGGGTGGGTATGGCTACACCTTC
TRBV5-1	TRBJ1-3	TRBD1	NA	CASSSAGTGVNTIYF	TGCGCCAGCAGCTCGGCCGGGACAGGGGTAAACACCATATATTTT
TRBV30	TRBJ1-6	NA	NA	CACGHPDSPLHF	TGTGCCTGTGGACACCCGGACTCACCCCTCCACTTT
TRBV19	TRBJ1-1	NA	few	CASLNTEAFF	TGTGCCAGCCTGAACACTGAAGCTTTCTTT
TRBV30	TRBJ1-6	NA	NA	CAWATQSPLHF	TGTGCCTGGGCCACACAGTCACCCCTCCACTTT
TRBV11-2	TRBJ1-5	NA	few	CASSFGTLDTQPQHF	TGTGCCAGCAGCTTTGGGACGTTGGACACACAGCCCCAGCATTTT
TRBV27	TRBJ2-7	TRBD1	NA	CASRLFMGQVLEQYF	TGTGCCAGCAGGCTCTTCATGGGACAGGTTCTAGAGCAGTACTTC
TRBV14	TRBJ2-7	TRBD1	NA	CASKMMGQGAYEQYF	TGTGCCAGCAAGATGATGGGACAGGGGGCCTACGAGCAGTACTTC
TRBV30	TRBJ1-4	NA	NA	CAWSGQEVEKLFF	TGTGCCTGGAGTGGACAGGAGGTGGAAAAACTGTTTTTT
TRBV29-1	TRBJ2-1	NA	NA	CSVALVAAEQFF	TGCAGCGTGGCGCTAGTTGCTGCCGAGCAGTTCTTC
TRBV7-6	TRBJ1-1	NA	NA	CASSSEIGPGTEAFF	TGTGCCAGCAGCTCCGAGATCGGCCCGGGGACTGAAGCTTTCTTT
TRBV4-1	TRBJ2-7	NA	NA	CASSQASVETYEQYF	TGCGCCAGCAGCCAAGCGTCAGTAGAGACCTACGAGCAGTACTTC
TRBV19	TRBJ2-2	NA	NA	CASSLRDTGELFF	TGTGCCAGTAGTCTGCGGGACACCGGGGAGCTGTTTTTT
TRBV7-2	TRBJ1-4	NA	few	CASSLVKGANEKLFF	TGTGCCAGCAGCTTAGTTAAGGGCGCTAATGAAAAACTGTTTTTT
TRBV9	TRBJ1-3	NA	NA	CASSREMGSSGNTIYF	TGTGCCAGCAGCCGGGAGATGGGGTCCTCTGGAAACACCATATATTTT